One sample yielded the 20 T cell receptor beta chains listed below, sequenced in a study of OX40 agonist ivuxolimab in advanced cancers. Library generation was performed with the immunoSEQ multiplex PCR assay. Here the immuneACCESS table is served through TCRdb, limited to in-frame sequences with V and J called. Missing clones are a known gap in these copies; in checked studies unresolved V genes cover under half, and the rest lacks a known reason. This sample has about 35,000 clones in its table, and approximately 80% of those were observed once. The ten most abundant clones make up roughly 25% of the sample. This specimen was CD4+ or CD8+ T cells sorted from blood, taken in a trial of the OX40 agonist ivuxolimab. The source of these receptors is an adult with an advanced solid tumor such as melanoma, head and neck, liver or kidney cancer.

The chain recombines TRBV27 with TRBJ2-3; TRBD2 might be the D (6 bases). The CDR3 is 15 amino acids. The germline CDR1 and CDR2 sequences are MNHEY and SMNVEV (reference sequence). The V gene lost 5 bases and the J gene lost 3 bases, with 15 bases spanning the gap. The CDR3 loop reads CASSPSTGGTDTQYF. CDR3 DNA: TGTGCCAGCAGTCCCTCGACCGGAGGGACAGATACGCAGTATTTT.

This rearrangement joins TRBV10-3 to TRBJ1-3, with a possible D match to TRBD1 (5 bases). This CDR3 has 12 residues. The V gene lost 8 bases and the J gene lost 5 bases, with 10 bases spanning the gap. CDR1 and CDR2 from the germline V gene are ENHRY and SYGVKD. The CDR3 DNA sequence: TGTGCCATCGGAGGGACGAGAAACACCATATATTTT. Its protein product is CAIGGTRNTIYF.

Concerning this clone itself: Other nucleotide sequences from this sample produce the same CDR3. The gene calls are TRBV9 and TRBJ1-2, with a possible D match to TRBD1 (5 bases). Trimming left V 0 bases short and J 3 bases short, with 6 bases between. Germline V gives CDR1 SGDLS, CDR2 YYNGEE. The CDR3 is 13 amino acids. The CDR3 is CASSVGGDYGYTF. CDR3 bases: TGTGCCAGCAGCGTAGGGGGGGACTATGGCTACACCTTC.

The chain is built from TRBV28 and TRBJ1-5; the D gene is possibly TRBD1 (5 bases). This CDR3 is 13 amino acids long. CDR1 and CDR2 from the germline V gene are MDHEN and SYDVKM. The V end lost 9 bases, the J end lost 1 base, and 10 bases lay between the germline ends. Written as DNA, the CDR3 is TGTGCCAGTCGTTCAGGGAGCAATCAGCCCCAGCATTTT. Residues: CASRSGSNQPQHF.

The chain recombines TRBV6-1 with TRBJ1-1, with a weak D call TRBD1 (6 bases). Germline values: CDR1 MNHNS, CDR2 SASEGT. V gave up 6 bases and J gave up 5 bases, with 16 bases separating them. The CDR3 totals 14 residues. In nucleotides, the CDR3 is TGTGCCAGCAGACAACAGGGAGGGGGAACTGAAGCTTTCTTT. Protein product: CASRQQGGGTEAFF.

Remarks on this clone: At one end, the junction sequence differs from germline, possibly due to a read error. The chain employs TRBV9 and TRBJ1-5; possible D gene TRBD1, 6 bases. The length of the CDR3 is 14 residues. Germline loops: CDR1 SGDLS, CDR2 YYNGEE. The CDR3 DNA reads TGTGCCAACAGCCCGGGACACGGGATTGAGCCCCAGCATTTT. This sequence encodes CANSPGHGIEPQHF.

The chain couples TRBV5-4 to TRBJ1-6; D gene ambiguous. Deletions cut 0 bases from V and 2 bases from J, with 0 bases between. Germline lookup yields CDR1 SGHNT and CDR2 YYREEE (reference sequence). This CDR3 is built from 13 residues. CDR3: CASSLAYNSPLHF. The DNA of the CDR3 is TGTGCCAGCAGCTTGGCCTATAATTCACCCCTCCACTTT.

This sequence joins TRBV7-9 and TRBJ2-1; possibly TRBD1 for D (6 bases). This CDR3 spans 15 amino acids. Trimming left V 5 bases short and J 6 bases short, with 17 bases between. Looked up from germline, CDR1 is SEHNR and CDR2 is FQNEAQ (reference sequence). DNA of the CDR3: TGTGCCAGCAGCGATACAGGGATGTGGGGCAATGAGCAGTTCTTC. This gives the protein CASSDTGMWGNEQFF.

This chain connects TRBV6-5 to TRBJ1-4; D not resolved. Germline CDR1 reads MNHEY; CDR2 reads SVGAGI. The CDR3 totals 15 residues. Trimming removed 6 bases from V and 7 bases from J, with 18 bases in between. In DNA, the CDR3 is TGTGCCAGCAGACCAGACACTACGAGACGTGAAAAACTGTTTTTT. It encodes CASRPDTTRREKLFF.

The chain combines TRBV6-5 with TRBJ2-1; D unresolved. The germline V gene encodes CDR1 MNHEY and CDR2 SVGAGI. The CDR3 totals 14 residues. Trimming took 2 bases from V and 3 from J, leaving 8 bases between them. The CDR3 region is CASSYADGYNEQFF. In DNA, the CDR3 is TGTGCCAGCAGTTACGCGGACGGCTACAATGAGCAGTTCTTC.

V usage is TRBV6-1 and J usage is TRBJ2-2, with D possibly matching TRBD1 (6 bases). Germline values: CDR1 MNHNS, CDR2 SASEGT. V was cut by 4 bases and J by 7 bases, with 13 bases left in between. This CDR3 region has 14 residues. DNA of the CDR3: TGTGCCAGCAGTGGGACAGTCGAGAACGGGGAGCTGTTTTTT. The encoded protein is CASSGTVENGELFF.

V is TRBV6-5 and J is TRBJ1-2; 11 nucleotides line up with TRBD1. The J segment lost 7 bases and the V segment lost 6 bases, leaving 4 bases of the junction unmatched. Per the germline V gene, CDR1 is MNHEY and CDR2 is SVGAGI. The CDR3 sequence is 13 residues long. The CDR3 loop reads CASSKGTGGGYTF. DNA for the CDR3: TGTGCCAGCAGCAAGGGGACAGGGGGTGGCTACACCTTC.

V gene TRBV21-1 combines with J gene TRBJ2-3. TRBV21-1 represents a pseudogene. This CDR3 has 11 amino acids. CDR3 in amino acids: CASRVPDTQYF. CDR3 DNA sequence: TGTGCCAGCAGGGTCCCGGATACGCAGTATTTT.

This clone was seen more than once but under ten times. J is TRBJ2-1 and V is TRBV30, with 7 positions matching TRBD1. CDR3 size: 14 residues. J lost 4 bases, V lost 2 bases, and 5 bases had no gene match. The germline CDR1 and CDR2 sequences are GTSNPN and SVGIG (reference sequence). The CDR3 DNA reads TGTGCCTGGAGTAAGGTGACAGGGTACAATGAGCAGTTCTTC. Translation: CAWSKVTGYNEQFF.

The V and J genes are TRBV5-1 and TRBJ2-2, with TRBD2 identical over 8 bases. The CDR3 spans 18 residues. Germline V gene data show CDR1 as SGHRS and CDR2 as YFSETQ. J gave up 1 base and V 3 bases, and 11 bases lay outside the gene matches. The CDR3 sequence: CASSSALGLGGNTGELFF. The CDR3 DNA is TGCGCCAGCAGCTCAGCTTTGGGACTAGGAGGGAACACCGGGGAGCTGTTTTTT.

J is TRBJ1-6 and V is TRBV14, with D possibly matching TRBD1 (6 bases). This CDR3 is 14 amino acids long. Germline loops: CDR1 SGHDN, CDR2 FVKESK. Trimming shortened V by 1 base and J by 9 bases, and 10 bases separated the two germline ends. The CDR3 spells CASSQVQGSSPLHF. The CDR3 DNA sequence: TGTGCCAGCAGCCAAGTGCAGGGGAGTTCACCCCTCCACTTT.

The V and J genes are TRBV19 and TRBJ2-5; the D call may be TRBD1 or TRBD2 (5 bases each). CDR3 length: 15 amino acids. The germline V and J ends were trimmed by 0 bases and 3 bases, with 11 bases remaining between them. Germline lookup yields CDR1 LNHDA and CDR2 SQIVND (reference sequence). The CDR3 here is CASSIDGDGEETQYF. CDR3 DNA: TGTGCCAGTAGTATAGATGGGGACGGCGAAGAGACCCAGTACTTC.

The chain carries TRBV6-4 and TRBJ2-2; D perhaps matches TRBD1 (6 bases). In germline, CDR1 is MRHNA, CDR2 SNTAGT. Trimming took 7 bases from V and 6 from J, leaving 12 bases between them. This CDR3 comprises 13 residues. The CDR3 DNA sequence: TGTGCCAGCATGTGGGCAGGGGCCGGGGAGCTGTTTTTT. Protein product: CASMWAGAGELFF.

The chain is built from TRBV19 and TRBJ1-1; unclear D gene. CDR1 is LNHDA and CDR2 is SQIVND in the germline V gene (reference sequence). The germline V and J ends were trimmed by 6 bases and 0 bases, with 8 bases remaining between them. The CDR3 runs 13 residues. This CDR3 is CASSSRLNTEAFF. CDR3 nucleotide sequence: TGTGCCAGTAGCTCAAGGCTGAACACTGAAGCTTTCTTT.

The gene calls are TRBV2 and TRBJ2-7; D gene uncertain. V was trimmed by 3 bases and J by 6 bases, leaving 15 bases between them. CDR1 is SNHLY, CDR2 FYNNEI, per germline. There are 14 residues in the CDR3. The CDR3 DNA reads as TGTGCCAGCAGTGATATCGACTCCTCGAGCGAGCAGTACGTC. Amino acid sequence: CASSDIDSSSEQYV.